A selection of T cell receptor beta chains follows, all from one sample in a study of cytomegalovirus exposure and HLA in healthy donors. The assay was immunoSEQ multiplex PCR, and TCRdb's table has in-frame clones only and misses some. The repertoire holds 90,000 to 130,000 clones, roughly three quarters seen once, with 2.5% to 3.5% in the top ten. Sequenced input: PBMCs. These receptors all come from a woman aged 18-30 years in good health and CMV-seropositive. Both conserved end residues are part of each CDR3. The D gene is left open where the match is weak. Clone size is stated in some rows and not others, as once, few, many or a class when expanded.

d_gene	v_gene	abundance	j_gene	CDR3nt	CDR3aa
NA	TRBV18	NA	TRBJ1-1	TGTGCCAGCTCACCACCGTTGGGGGGGAACACTGAAGCTTTCTTT	CASSPPLGGNTEAFF
TRBD1	TRBV10-3	NA	TRBJ1-1	TGTGCCATCAGTGAGTCCGGCCCGGGACAGGGGGCTGGTGAAGCTTTCTTT	CAISESGPGQGAGEAFF
NA	TRBV5-1	NA	TRBJ2-6	TGCGCCAGCAGCTTGGCGCCGGGGACTGGGGCCAACGTCCTGACTTTC	CASSLAPGTGANVLTF
TRBD2	TRBV4-1	NA	TRBJ2-1	TGCGCCAGCAGCCTCCGCCCGACTAGCGGGATTTACAATGAGCAGTTCTTC	CASSLRPTSGIYNEQFF
TRBD1	TRBV7-9	once	TRBJ1-3	TGTGCCAGCATCATCGACAGGGGGCTGGGAAACACCATATATTTT	CASIIDRGLGNTIYF
TRBD1	TRBV30	NA	TRBJ1-5	TGTGCCTGGGATCAGGGGCAGGGGGCGAATCAGCCCCAGCATTTT	CAWDQGQGANQPQHF
TRBD1	TRBV2	NA	TRBJ1-4	TGTGCCAGCACTGCGGATGGCTTCCGGGGGACAGGGGTTGAAAAACTGTTTTTT	CASTADGFRGTGVEKLFF
TRBD1	TRBV30	NA	TRBJ1-5	TGTGCCTGGAGTAAAGGTGGGACAGGGGAGTTGAGCAATCAGCCCCAGCATTTT	CAWSKGGTGELSNQPQHF
NA	TRBV19	NA	TRBJ2-2	TGTGCCAGTAGCCTCACAGGGACCGGGGAGCTGTTTTTT	CASSLTGTGELFF
NA	TRBV30	NA	TRBJ2-5	TGTGCCTGGAGCCCTTGGACCCACCGGGGGACCCAGTACTTC	CAWSPWTHRGTQYF
NA	TRBV6-1	NA	TRBJ2-2	TGTGCCAGCACAGCCTGGGGGCTGAACACCGGGGAGCTGTTTTTT	CASTAWGLNTGELFF
NA	TRBV21-1	NA	TRBJ1-1	TGTGCCAGCAGCGAAGGGGGGACAGGGGGCCACACTGAAGCTTTCTTT	CASSEGGTGGHTEAFF
TRBD2	TRBV7-9	NA	TRBJ2-2	TGTGCCAGCATGGTACTAGCGCCGACGAACACCGGGGAGCTGTTTTTT	CASMVLAPTNTGELFF
NA	TRBV28	NA	TRBJ1-5	TGTGCCAGCAGTTCTGGACACAGCAATCAGCCCCAGCATTTT	CASSSGHSNQPQHF
NA	TRBV25-1	few	TRBJ1-5	TGTGCCAGCAGTCCCGCCAGGGCCTATAGCAATCAGCCCCAGCATTTT	CASSPARAYSNQPQHF
TRBD2	TRBV5-1	NA	TRBJ2-7	TGCGCCAGCAGCTCGGAACTAGCGGGAGGGCCAGAGGGCGAGCAGTACTTC	CASSSELAGGPEGEQYF